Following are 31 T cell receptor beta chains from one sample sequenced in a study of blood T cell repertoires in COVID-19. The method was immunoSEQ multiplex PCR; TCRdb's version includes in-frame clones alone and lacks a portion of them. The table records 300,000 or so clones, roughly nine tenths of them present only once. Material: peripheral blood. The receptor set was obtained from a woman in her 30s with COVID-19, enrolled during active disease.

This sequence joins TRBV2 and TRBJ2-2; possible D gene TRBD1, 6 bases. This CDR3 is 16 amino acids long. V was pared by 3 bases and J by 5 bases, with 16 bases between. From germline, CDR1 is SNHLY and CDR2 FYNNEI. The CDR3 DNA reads TGTGCCAGCAGTGACCCCGGTGCAGGGGAAACCGGGGAGCTGTTTTTT. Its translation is CASSDPGAGETGELFF. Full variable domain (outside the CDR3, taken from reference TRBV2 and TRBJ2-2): EPEVTQTPSHQVTQMGQEVILRCVPISNHLYFYWYRQILGQKVEFLVSFYNNEISEKSEIFDDQFSVERPDGSNFTLKIRSTKLEDSAMYFCASSDPGAGETGELFFGEGSRLTVL.

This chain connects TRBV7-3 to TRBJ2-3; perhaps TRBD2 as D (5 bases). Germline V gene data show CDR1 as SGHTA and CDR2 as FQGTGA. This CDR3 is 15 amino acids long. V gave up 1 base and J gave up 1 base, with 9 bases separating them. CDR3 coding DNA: TGTGCCAGCAGCTTAAGGCTAGCAGGCACAGATACGCAGTATTTT. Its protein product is CASSLRLAGTDTQYF.

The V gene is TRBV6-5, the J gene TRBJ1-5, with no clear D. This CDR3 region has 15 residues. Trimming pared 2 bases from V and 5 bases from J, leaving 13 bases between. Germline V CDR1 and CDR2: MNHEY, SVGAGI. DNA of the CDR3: TGTGCCAGCAGTTACAGCCCACCTGCTTATCAGCCCCAGCATTTT. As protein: CASSYSPPAYQPQHF.

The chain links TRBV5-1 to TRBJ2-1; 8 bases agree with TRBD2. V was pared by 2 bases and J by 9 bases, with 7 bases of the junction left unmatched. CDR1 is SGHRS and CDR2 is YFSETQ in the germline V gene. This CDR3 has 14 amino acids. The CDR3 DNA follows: TGCGCCAGCAGCTTCTCGGGAGGGGCGGGTGAGCAGTTCTTC. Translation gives CASSFSGGAGEQFF.

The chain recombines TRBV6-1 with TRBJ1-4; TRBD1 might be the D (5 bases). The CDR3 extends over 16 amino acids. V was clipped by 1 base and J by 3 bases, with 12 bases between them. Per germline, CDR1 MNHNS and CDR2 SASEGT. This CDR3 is CASSEVFGGANEKLFF. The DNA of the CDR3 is TGTGCCAGCAGTGAAGTGTTCGGGGGGGCTAATGAAAAACTGTTTTTT.

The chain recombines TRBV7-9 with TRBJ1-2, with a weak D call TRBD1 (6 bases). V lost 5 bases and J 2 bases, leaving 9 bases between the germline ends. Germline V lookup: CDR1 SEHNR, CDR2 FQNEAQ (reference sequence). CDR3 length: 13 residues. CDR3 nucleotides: TGTGCCAGCAGCCCAGGACAGAACTATGGCTACACCTTC. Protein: CASSPGQNYGYTF.

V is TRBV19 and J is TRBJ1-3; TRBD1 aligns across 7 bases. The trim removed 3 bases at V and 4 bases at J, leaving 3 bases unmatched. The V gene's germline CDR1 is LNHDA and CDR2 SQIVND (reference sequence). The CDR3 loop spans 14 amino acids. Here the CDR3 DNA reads TGTGCCAGTAGTATCCAGGGGGGCGGAAACACCATATATTTT. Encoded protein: CASSIQGGGNTIYF.

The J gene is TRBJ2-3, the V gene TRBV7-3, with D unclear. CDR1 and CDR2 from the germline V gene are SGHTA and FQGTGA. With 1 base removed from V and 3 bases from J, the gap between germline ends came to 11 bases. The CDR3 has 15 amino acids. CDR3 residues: CASSLSRSGTDTQYF. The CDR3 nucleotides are TGTGCCAGCAGCTTAAGCCGCTCGGGTACAGATACGCAGTATTTT.

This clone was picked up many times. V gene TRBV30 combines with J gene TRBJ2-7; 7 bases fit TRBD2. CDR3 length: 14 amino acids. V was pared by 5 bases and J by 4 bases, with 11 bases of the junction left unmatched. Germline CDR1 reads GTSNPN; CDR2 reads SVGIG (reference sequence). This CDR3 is CAWDVGGSSYEQYF. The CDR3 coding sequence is TGTGCCTGGGATGTTGGCGGGAGCTCTTACGAGCAGTACTTC.

CDR3 region: CASSSQGGDLQETQYF. CDR3 DNA: TGTGCCAGCAGCTCTCAAGGGGGTGACCTCCAAGAGACCCAGTACTTC. The chain carries TRBV11-2 and TRBJ2-5; D is possibly TRBD1 (6 bases). Germline assignment: CDR1 SGHAT and CDR2 FQNNGV. The V and J ends lost 4 bases and 1 base respectively, with 16 bases between them. The length of the CDR3 is 16 residues.

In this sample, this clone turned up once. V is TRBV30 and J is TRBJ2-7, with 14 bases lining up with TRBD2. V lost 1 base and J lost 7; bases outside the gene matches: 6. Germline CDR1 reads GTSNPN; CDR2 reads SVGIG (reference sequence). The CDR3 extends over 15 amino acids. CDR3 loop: CAWSGGTSGSREQYF. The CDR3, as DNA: TGTGCCTGGAGTGGCGGGACTAGCGGGAGCCGAGAGCAGTACTTC.

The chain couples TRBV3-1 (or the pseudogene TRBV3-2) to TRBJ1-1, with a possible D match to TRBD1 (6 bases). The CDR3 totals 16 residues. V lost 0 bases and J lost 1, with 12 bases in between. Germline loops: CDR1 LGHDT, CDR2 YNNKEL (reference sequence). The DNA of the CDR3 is TGTGCCAGCAGCCAAGAATGGAACAGGGAGAACACTGAAGCTTTCTTT. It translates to CASSQEWNRENTEAFF.

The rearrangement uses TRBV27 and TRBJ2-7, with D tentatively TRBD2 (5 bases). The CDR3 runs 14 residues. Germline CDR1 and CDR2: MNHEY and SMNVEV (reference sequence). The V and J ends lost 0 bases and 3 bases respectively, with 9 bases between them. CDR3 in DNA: TGTGCCAGCAGTTTATCGGCCGGGGTCTACGAGCAGTACTTC. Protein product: CASSLSAGVYEQYF.

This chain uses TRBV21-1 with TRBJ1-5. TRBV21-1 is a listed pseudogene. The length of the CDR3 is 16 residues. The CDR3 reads CASSKALGGGNQPQHF. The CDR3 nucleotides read TGTGCCAGCAGCAAAGCTCTGGGGGGTGGGAATCAGCCCCAGCATTTT.

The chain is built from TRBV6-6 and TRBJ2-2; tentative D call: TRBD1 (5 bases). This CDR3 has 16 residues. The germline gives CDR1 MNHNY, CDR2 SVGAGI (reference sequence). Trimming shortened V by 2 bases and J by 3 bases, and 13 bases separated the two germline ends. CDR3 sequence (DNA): TGTGCCAGCAGTTACCCTTACAGGCAAGACACCGGGGAGCTGTTTTTT. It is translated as CASSYPYRQDTGELFF.

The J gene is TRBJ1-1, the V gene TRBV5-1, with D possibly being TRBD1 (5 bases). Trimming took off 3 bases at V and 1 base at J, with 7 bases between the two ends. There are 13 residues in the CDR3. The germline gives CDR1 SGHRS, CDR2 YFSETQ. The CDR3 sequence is CASSWGPNTEAFF. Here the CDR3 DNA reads TGCGCCAGCAGCTGGGGCCCGAACACTGAAGCTTTCTTT.

CDR3 sequence reads: CASSGDGRGSPLHF. CDR3 nucleotides: TGTGCCAGCAGCGGGGATGGTCGGGGTTCACCCCTCCACTTT. The chain is built from TRBV6-5 and TRBJ1-6, with D uncertain. V was cut by 6 bases and J by 9 bases, with 15 bases left in between. Germline values: CDR1 MNHEY, CDR2 SVGAGI. This CDR3 region has 14 residues.

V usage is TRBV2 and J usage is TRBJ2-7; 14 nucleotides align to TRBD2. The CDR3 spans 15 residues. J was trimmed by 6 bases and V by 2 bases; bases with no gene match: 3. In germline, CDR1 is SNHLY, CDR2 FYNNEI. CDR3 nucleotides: TGTGCCAGCAGTGAACCCGGGACTAGCGGGAGCGAGCAGTACTTC. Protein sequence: CASSEPGTSGSEQYF.

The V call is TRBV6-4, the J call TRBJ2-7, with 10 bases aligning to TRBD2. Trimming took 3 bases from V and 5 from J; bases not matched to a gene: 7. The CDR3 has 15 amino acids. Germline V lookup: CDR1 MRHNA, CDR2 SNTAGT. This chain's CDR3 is CASSDASGRINEQYF. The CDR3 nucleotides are TGTGCCAGCAGTGATGCTAGCGGGAGAATCAACGAGCAGTACTTC.

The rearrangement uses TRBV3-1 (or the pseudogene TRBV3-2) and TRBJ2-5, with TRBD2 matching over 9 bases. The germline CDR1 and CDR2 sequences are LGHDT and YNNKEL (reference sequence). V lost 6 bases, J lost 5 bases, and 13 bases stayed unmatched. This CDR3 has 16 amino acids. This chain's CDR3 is CASRLSRVAGAETQYF. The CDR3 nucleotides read TGTGCCAGCAGACTCTCACGGGTAGCGGGAGCGGAGACCCAGTACTTC.

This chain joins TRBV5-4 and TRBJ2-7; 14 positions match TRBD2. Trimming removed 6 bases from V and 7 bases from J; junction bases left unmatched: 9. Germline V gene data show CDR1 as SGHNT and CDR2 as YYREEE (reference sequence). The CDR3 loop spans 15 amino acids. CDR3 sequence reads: CASNYDGLAGGEQYF. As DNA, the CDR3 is TGTGCCAGCAACTATGATGGACTAGCGGGAGGTGAGCAGTACTTC.

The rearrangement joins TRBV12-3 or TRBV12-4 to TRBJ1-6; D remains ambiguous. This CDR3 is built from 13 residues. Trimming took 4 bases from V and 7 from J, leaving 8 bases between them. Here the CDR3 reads CASSSDTNSPLHF. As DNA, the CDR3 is TGTGCCAGCAGTTCCGACACCAATTCACCCCTCCACTTT.

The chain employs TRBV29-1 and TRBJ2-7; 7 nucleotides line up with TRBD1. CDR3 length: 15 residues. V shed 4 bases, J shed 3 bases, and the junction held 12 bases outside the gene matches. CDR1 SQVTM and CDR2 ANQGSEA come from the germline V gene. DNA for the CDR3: TGCAGCGTTGTTTCTTTTGGACAGGACAACTACGAGCAGTACTTC. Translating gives CSVVSFGQDNYEQYF.

CDR3 nucleotide sequence: TGCGCCAGCACGCAGGGGACGAACACTGAAGCTTTCTTT. This sequence encodes CASTQGTNTEAFF. The chain has TRBV4-1 and TRBJ1-1, with D possibly matching TRBD1 (6 bases). Germline-derived CDR1 and CDR2 are MGHRA and YSYEKL. The CDR3 length is 13 residues. Trimming stripped 7 bases from V and 1 base from J, with 10 bases between.

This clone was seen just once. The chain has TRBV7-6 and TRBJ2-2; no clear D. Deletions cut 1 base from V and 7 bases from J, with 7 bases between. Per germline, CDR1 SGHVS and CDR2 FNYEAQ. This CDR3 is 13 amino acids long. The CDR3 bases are TGTGCCAGCAGCTTAGTGTCGGGCGGGGAGCTGTTTTTT. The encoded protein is CASSLVSGGELFF.

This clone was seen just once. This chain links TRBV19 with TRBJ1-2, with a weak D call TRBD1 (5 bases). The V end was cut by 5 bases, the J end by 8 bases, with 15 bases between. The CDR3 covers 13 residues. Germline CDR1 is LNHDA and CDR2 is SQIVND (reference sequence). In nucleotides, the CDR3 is TGTGCCAGTAGTCTACGGGGGGACGGAGGCTACACCTTC. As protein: CASSLRGDGGYTF.

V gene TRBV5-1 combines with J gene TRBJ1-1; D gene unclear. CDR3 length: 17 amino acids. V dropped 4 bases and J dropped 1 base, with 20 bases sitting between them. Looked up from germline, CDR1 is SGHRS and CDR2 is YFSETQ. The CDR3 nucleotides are TGCGCCAGCAGCCCTCCTGAGGGTCCCTCCAAGAACACTGAAGCTTTCTTT. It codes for CASSPPEGPSKNTEAFF. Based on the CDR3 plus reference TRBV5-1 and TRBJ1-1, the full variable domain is KAGVTQTPRYLIKTRGQQVTLSCSPISGHRSVSWYQQTPGQGLQFLFEYFSETQRNKGNFPGRFSGRQFSNSRSEMNVSTLELGDSALYLCASSPPEGPSKNTEAFFGQGTRLTVV.

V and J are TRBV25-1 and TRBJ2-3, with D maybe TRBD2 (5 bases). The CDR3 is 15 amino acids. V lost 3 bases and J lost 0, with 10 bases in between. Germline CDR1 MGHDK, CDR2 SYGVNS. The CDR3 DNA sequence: TGTGCCAGCAGTGATCTGGAGGAAAGCACAGATACGCAGTATTTT. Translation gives CASSDLEESTDTQYF.

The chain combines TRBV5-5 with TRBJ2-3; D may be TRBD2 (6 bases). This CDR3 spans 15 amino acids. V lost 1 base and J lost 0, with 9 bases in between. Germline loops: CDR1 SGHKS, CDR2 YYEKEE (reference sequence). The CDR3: CASSLPSGSTDTQYF. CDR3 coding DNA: TGTGCCAGCAGCTTGCCGAGCGGGAGCACAGATACGCAGTATTTT.

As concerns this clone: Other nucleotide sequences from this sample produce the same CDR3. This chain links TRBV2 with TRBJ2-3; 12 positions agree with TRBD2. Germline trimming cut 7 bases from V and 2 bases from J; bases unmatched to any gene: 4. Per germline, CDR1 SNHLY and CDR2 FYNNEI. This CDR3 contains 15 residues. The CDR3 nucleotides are TGTGCCAGCACCCGGACTAGCGGGAACACAGATACGCAGTATTTT. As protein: CASTRTSGNTDTQYF. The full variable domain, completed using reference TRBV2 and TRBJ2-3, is EPEVTQTPSHQVTQMGQEVILRCVPISNHLYFYWYRQILGQKVEFLVSFYNNEISEKSEIFDDQFSVERPDGSNFTLKIRSTKLEDSAMYFCASTRTSGNTDTQYFGPGTRLTVL.

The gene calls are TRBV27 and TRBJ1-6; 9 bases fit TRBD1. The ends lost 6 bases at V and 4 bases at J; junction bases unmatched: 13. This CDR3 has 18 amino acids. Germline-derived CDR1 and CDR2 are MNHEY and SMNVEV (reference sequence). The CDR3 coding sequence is TGTGCCAGCAGCTACCGGGACAGGGTGAACCCGTATAATTCACCCCTCCACTTT. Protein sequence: CASSYRDRVNPYNSPLHF.